The 18 T cell receptor beta chains presented below share a single source sample, sequenced in a study of regulatory and conventional T cells in RAG deficiency. Conventional CD4+ T cells were sorted from blood as CD25-low CD127-high cells. The protocol was immunoSEQ multiplex PCR, while the TCRdb copy is restricted to in-frame clones and leaves out a portion. The data contain tens of thousands of clones, just under 90% of them singletons. Separately, the same data were catalogued under a study of regulatory T cells. That work adds: Primers: 52 TRBV forward and 13 TRBJ reverse.

Sequencing was done on a sample of CD4+ effector T cells sorted from blood. These receptors all come from a human donor in good health.

This clone has a single count. The chain carries TRBV11-2 and TRBJ2-1; 7 bases align to TRBD1. Germline CDR1 reads SGHAT; CDR2 reads FQNNGV. The CDR3 runs to 12 residues. V was clipped by 4 bases and J by 12 bases; unmatched bases: 6. CDR3 sequence (DNA): TGTGCCAGCAGCTCCGAAGACAGGGTGCAGTTCTTC. Encoded protein: CASSSEDRVQFF. Together with reference TRBV11-2 and TRBJ2-1, the CDR3 gives the full variable domain: EAGVAQSPRYKIIEKRQSVAFWCNPISGHATLYWYQQILGQGPKLLIQFQNNGVVDDSQLPKDRFSAERLKGVDSTLKIQPAKLEDSAVYLCASSSEDRVQFFGPGTRLTVL.

This clone was recorded once. In DNA form, the CDR3 reads TGTGCCTGGAGTACAGGGACGGAGGATACGCAGTATTTT. Its protein is CAWSTGTEDTQYF. The chain uses TRBV30 and TRBJ2-3, with D perhaps TRBD1 (6 bases). This CDR3 comprises 13 residues. With 2 bases removed from V and 6 bases from J, the gap between germline ends came to 12 bases. CDR1 and CDR2 (germline): GTSNPN, SVGIG (reference sequence).

This clone came up a few times. Germline is not matched at one junction end, which may reflect a read error. The rearrangement links TRBV7-3 to TRBJ1-6, with D tentatively TRBD1 (6 bases). The CDR3 has 13 amino acids. Per germline, CDR1 SGHTA and CDR2 FQGTGA. The CDR3 DNA reads as TGTGCTAGCAGCCCGGGGGCAGGGTCACCCCTCCACTTT. The encoded protein is CASSPGAGSPLHF.

V and J are TRBV13 and TRBJ1-2, with D possibly matching TRBD1 (6 bases). The CDR3 is made up of 13 amino acids. Germline loops: CDR1 PRHDT, CDR2 FYEKMQ (reference sequence). Between the trimmed V and J ends, which lost 0 bases and 8 bases, there was a span of 10 bases. DNA for the CDR3: TGTGCCAGCAGCTTAGGACAGGGAATGGGCTACACCTTC. It encodes CASSLGQGMGYTF.

The chain recombines TRBV6-1 with TRBJ1-5; D not certain. The germline CDR1 and CDR2 sequences are MNHNS and SASEGT. V lost 8 bases to trimming and J lost 3 bases, with 8 bases between them. This CDR3 comprises 12 residues. CDR3 coding DNA: TGTGCCAGCGGCGGGAACAATCAGCCCCAGCATTTT. It yields the protein CASGGNNQPQHF.

The chain is built from TRBV19 and TRBJ1-4; 9 bases line up with TRBD1. Germline V lookup: CDR1 LNHDA, CDR2 SQIVND (reference sequence). The CDR3 totals 15 residues. The V gene end was trimmed by 6 bases and the J gene end by 7 bases; junction bases not matched to a gene: 9. In nucleotides, the CDR3 is TGTGCCAGTAGGCGGGACAGGGCGAAATTTGAAAAACTGTTTTTT. Translation gives CASRRDRAKFEKLFF.

CDR3 DNA sequence: TGTGCCAGCAGGATACGGACGGGGAGCTCCTACAATGAGCAGTTCTTC. Translation: CASRIRTGSSYNEQFF. The rearrangement uses TRBV7-2 and TRBJ2-1, with D possibly matching TRBD2 (5 bases). The length of the CDR3 is 16 residues. Trimming cost V 6 bases and J 0 bases, with 15 bases left between them. Germline lookup yields CDR1 SGHTA and CDR2 FQGNSA.

The rearrangement uses TRBV18 and TRBJ1-1; the D is unclear. CDR3 size: 15 residues. Trimming cost V 1 base and J 1 base, with 10 bases left between them. From germline, CDR1 is KGHSH and CDR2 LQKENI. CDR3 region: CASSPLDRSNTEAFF. CDR3 DNA sequence: TGTGCCAGCTCACCACTAGACCGCTCGAACACTGAAGCTTTCTTT.

The V gene is TRBV6-5, the J gene TRBJ2-6; D remains unclear. Germline V gives CDR1 MNHEY, CDR2 SVGAGI. V gave up 3 bases and J gave up 0 bases, with 9 bases separating them. CDR3 size: 16 residues. As DNA, the CDR3 is TGTGCCAGCAGTTATACGGTATCCTCTGGGGCCAACGTCCTGACTTTC. This translates into CASSYTVSSGANVLTF.

The chain uses TRBV6-6 and TRBJ1-1; 7 bases map to TRBD1. V was pared by 6 bases and J by 8 bases, with 9 bases of the junction left unmatched. CDR1 is MNHNY, CDR2 SVGAGI, per germline (reference sequence). The CDR3 runs 13 residues. The CDR3: CASRPQGGAEAFF. The CDR3 DNA reads TGTGCCAGCAGGCCTCAGGGGGGAGCCGAAGCTTTCTTT.

For the CDR3, the DNA is TGCGCCAGCAAATTCCCTTCAAACGGGAGCGGTGCAGATACGCAGTATTTT. Protein product: CASKFPSNGSGADTQYF. The rearrangement joins TRBV10-1 to TRBJ2-3; a possible D gene is TRBD2 (6 bases). This CDR3 has 17 residues. Germline CDR1 reads WNHNN; CDR2 reads SYGVQD (reference sequence). Trimming removed 7 bases at V and 4 bases at J, with 24 bases between.

The chain carries TRBV5-5 and TRBJ2-7, with 10 bases aligning to TRBD1. The CDR3 has 15 amino acids. Germline CDR1 is SGHKS and CDR2 is YYEKEE (reference sequence). The J segment lost 5 bases and the V segment lost 0 bases, leaving 5 bases of the junction unmatched. The CDR3 sequence: CASSLVGTGENEQYF. CDR3 sequence (DNA): TGTGCCAGCAGCTTGGTCGGGACAGGGGAAAACGAGCAGTACTTC.

The chain is built from TRBV2 and TRBJ1-3; D not resolved. Germline CDR1 SNHLY, CDR2 FYNNEI. CDR3 length equals 14 residues. V dropped 4 bases and J dropped 0 bases, with 7 bases sitting between them. The CDR3 DNA follows: TGTGCCAGCAGTGGAACGCTCTCTGGAAACACCATATATTTT. Its translation: CASSGTLSGNTIYF.

V is TRBV28 and J is TRBJ2-7, with TRBD2 as a possible D gene (6 bases). This CDR3 is built from 13 residues. The germline gives CDR1 MDHEN, CDR2 SYDVKM. Trimming stripped 3 bases from V and 2 bases from J, with 8 bases between. The CDR3 reads CASSFGGTYEQYF. In nucleotides, the CDR3 is TGTGCCAGCAGTTTTGGGGGGACCTACGAGCAGTACTTC.

The chain recombines TRBV18 with TRBJ2-2, with no clear D. V was pared by 2 bases and J by 7 bases, with 11 bases between. This CDR3 is 14 amino acids long. CDR1 and CDR2 from the germline V gene are KGHSH and LQKENI. The CDR3 here is CASSPAKSSGELFF. The CDR3 DNA follows: TGTGCCAGCTCACCAGCTAAATCGAGCGGGGAGCTGTTTTTT.

The chain combines TRBV21-1 with TRBJ2-7; the table's D call of TRBD2 was not tested on the DNA. TRBV21-1 is a pseudogene. The CDR3 loop spans 15 amino acids. The CDR3 coding sequence is TGTGCCAGCAGCATTCGACTAGCCGTTTTCTACGAGCAGTACTTC. It codes for CASSIRLAVFYEQYF.

The J gene is TRBJ2-7, the V gene TRBV11-2, with TRBD1 matching over 8 bases. The V gene end was trimmed by 5 bases and the J gene end by 4 bases; junction bases not matched to a gene: 10. There are 15 residues in the CDR3. Germline CDR1 reads SGHAT; CDR2 reads FQNNGV. CDR3 DNA sequence: TGTGCCAGCAGCAATTACAGGGGGTTGACATACGAGCAGTACTTC. Protein: CASSNYRGLTYEQYF.

The V and J genes are TRBV19 and TRBJ1-2, with D tentatively TRBD1 (5 bases). The germline gives CDR1 LNHDA, CDR2 SQIVND (reference sequence). The CDR3 has 13 amino acids. Trimming took 5 bases from V and 2 from J, leaving 9 bases between them. The CDR3 spells CASSRAGNYGYTF. The CDR3 nucleotides are TGTGCCAGTAGTCGGGCAGGGAACTATGGCTACACCTTC.